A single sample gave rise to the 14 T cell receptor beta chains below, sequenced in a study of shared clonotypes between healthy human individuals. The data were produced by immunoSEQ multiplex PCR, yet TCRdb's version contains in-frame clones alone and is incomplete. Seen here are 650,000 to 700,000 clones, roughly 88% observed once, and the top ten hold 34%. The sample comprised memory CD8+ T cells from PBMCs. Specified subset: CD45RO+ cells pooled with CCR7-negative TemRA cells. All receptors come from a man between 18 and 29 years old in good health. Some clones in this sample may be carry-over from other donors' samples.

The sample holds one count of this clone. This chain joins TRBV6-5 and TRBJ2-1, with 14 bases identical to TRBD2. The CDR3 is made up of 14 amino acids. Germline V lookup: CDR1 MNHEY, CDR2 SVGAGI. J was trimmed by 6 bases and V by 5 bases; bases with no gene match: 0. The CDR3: CASSGLAGGNEQFF. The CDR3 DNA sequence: TGTGCCAGCAGTGGACTAGCGGGAGGCAATGAGCAGTTCTTC.

CDR3 sequence reads: CASIGVLARSYEQYF. The CDR3 nucleotides are TGTGCCAGCATCGGGGTGTTAGCCAGGAGCTACGAGCAGTACTTC. V is TRBV6-5 and J is TRBJ2-7; D perhaps matches TRBD2 (5 bases). The germline CDR1 and CDR2 sequences are MNHEY and SVGAGI. The CDR3 is made up of 15 amino acids. V was pared by 7 bases and J by 3 bases, with 19 bases between.

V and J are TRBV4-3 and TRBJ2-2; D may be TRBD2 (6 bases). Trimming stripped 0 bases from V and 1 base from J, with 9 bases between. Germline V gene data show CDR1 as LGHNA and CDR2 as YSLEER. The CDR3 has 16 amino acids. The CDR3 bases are TGCGCCAGCAGCCAAGATAGCGGATGGAACACCGGGGAGCTGTTTTTT. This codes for CASSQDSGWNTGELFF.

CDR3 protein: CSVERRSYNEQFF. In DNA form, the CDR3 reads TGCAGCGTTGAACGCAGATCCTACAATGAGCAGTTCTTC. V and J are TRBV29-1 and TRBJ2-1, with D unclear. CDR1 is SQVTM, CDR2 ANQGSEA, per germline. Trimming removed 2 bases at V and 1 base at J, with 6 bases between. This CDR3 has 13 amino acids.

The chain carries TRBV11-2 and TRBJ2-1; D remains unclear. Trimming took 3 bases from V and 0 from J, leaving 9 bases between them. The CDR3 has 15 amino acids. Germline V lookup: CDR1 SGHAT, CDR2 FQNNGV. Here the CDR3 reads CASSLGWNSYNEQFF. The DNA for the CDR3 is TGTGCCAGCAGCTTGGGCTGGAACTCCTACAATGAGCAGTTCTTC.

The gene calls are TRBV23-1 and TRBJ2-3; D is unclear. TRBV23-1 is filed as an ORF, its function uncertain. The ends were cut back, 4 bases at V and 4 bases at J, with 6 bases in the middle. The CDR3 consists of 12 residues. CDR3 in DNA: TGCGCCAGCAGTCCCCTCGCAGATACGCAGTATTTT. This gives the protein CASSPLADTQYF.

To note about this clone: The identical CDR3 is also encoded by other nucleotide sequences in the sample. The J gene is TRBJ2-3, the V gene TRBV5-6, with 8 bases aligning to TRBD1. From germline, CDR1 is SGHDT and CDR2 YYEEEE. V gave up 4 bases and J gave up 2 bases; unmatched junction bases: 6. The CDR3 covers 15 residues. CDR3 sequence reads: CASSPGTGYTDTQYF. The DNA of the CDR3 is TGTGCCAGCAGCCCCGGGACAGGTTACACAGATACGCAGTATTTT.

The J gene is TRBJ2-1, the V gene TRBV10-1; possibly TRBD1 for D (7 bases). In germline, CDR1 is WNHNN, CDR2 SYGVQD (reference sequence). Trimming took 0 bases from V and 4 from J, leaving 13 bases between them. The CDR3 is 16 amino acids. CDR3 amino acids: CASSESPEGAYNEQFF. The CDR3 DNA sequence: TGCGCCAGCAGTGAGTCCCCGGAGGGGGCGTACAATGAGCAGTTCTTC.

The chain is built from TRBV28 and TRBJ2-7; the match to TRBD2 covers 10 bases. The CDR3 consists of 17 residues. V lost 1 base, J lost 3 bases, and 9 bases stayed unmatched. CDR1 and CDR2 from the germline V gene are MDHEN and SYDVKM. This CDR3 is CASSLFIGLAGDYEQYF. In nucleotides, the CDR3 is TGTGCCAGCAGTTTATTTATAGGGCTAGCGGGAGACTACGAGCAGTACTTC.

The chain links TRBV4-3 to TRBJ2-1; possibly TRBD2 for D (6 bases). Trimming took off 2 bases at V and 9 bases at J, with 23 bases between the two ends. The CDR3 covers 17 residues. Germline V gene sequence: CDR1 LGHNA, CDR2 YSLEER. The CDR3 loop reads CASSQLGGLSTRGEQFF. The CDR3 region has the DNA TGCGCCAGCAGCCAACTGGGGGGACTCTCGACTCGGGGTGAGCAGTTCTTC.

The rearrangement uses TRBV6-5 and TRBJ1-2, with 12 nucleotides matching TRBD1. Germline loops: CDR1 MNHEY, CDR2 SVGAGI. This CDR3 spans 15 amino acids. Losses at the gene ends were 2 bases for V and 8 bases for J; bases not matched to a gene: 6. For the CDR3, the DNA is TGTGCCAGCAGTTACCTTGGGACAGGGGGCGCCGGCTACACCTTC. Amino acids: CASSYLGTGGAGYTF.

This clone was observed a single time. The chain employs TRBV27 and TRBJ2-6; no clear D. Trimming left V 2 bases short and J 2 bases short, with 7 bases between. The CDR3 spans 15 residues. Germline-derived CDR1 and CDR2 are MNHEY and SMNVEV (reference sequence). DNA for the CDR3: TGTGCCAGCAGTTTAGTTTTTCCTGGGGCCAACGTCCTGACTTTC. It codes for CASSLVFPGANVLTF.

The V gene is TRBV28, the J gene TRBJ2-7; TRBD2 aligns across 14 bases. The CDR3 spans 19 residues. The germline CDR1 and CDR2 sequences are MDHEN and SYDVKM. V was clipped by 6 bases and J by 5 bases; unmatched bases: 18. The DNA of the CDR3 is TGTGCCAGCAGCTTTCCAACTACAGGGGGACTAGCGGGAGACCACGAGCAGTACTTC. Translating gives CASSFPTTGGLAGDHEQYF.

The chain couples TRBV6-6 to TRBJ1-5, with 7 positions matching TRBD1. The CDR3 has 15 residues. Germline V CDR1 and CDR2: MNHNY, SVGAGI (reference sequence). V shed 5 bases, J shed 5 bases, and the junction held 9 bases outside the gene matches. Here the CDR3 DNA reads TGTGCCAGCAGTCCCGACAGGGTTTGGCATCAGCCCCAGCATTTT. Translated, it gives CASSPDRVWHQPQHF.